This T cell receptor beta chain emerged from a study of persistence of HIV-infected CD4 T cells. The V end was cut by 1 base, the J end by 4 bases, with 11 bases between. Per germline, CDR1 SGHNT and CDR2 YYREEE (reference sequence). The CDR3 loop spans 14 amino acids. Sequencing used immunoSEQ version 4 in survey mode. Method: immunoSEQ multiplex PCR; TCRdb's copy keeps in-frame clones and lacks some. The data contain roughly 41,000 clones, 87% of them seen just once; the ten biggest clones take up roughly 1.3%. Cells were stimulated nonspecifically with anti-CD3/anti-CD28 magnetic beads. Responding CD4+ T cells were sorted by upregulation of both CD40 ligand and CD69. This clone was observed a few times. Its specificity is unknown.

This sequence joins TRBV5-4 and TRBJ1-2; TRBD1 is a possible D gene (5 bases). The source is an adult man with HIV who was CMV-seropositive. The specimen was CD4+ T cells sorted from PBMCs after approximately 18-hour stimulation, collected from a patient who received antiretroviral therapy. CDR3 in amino acids: CASSLSGLTYGYTF. CDR3 nucleotides: TGTGCCAGCAGCTTGTCAGGGCTGACCTATGGCTACACCTTC.